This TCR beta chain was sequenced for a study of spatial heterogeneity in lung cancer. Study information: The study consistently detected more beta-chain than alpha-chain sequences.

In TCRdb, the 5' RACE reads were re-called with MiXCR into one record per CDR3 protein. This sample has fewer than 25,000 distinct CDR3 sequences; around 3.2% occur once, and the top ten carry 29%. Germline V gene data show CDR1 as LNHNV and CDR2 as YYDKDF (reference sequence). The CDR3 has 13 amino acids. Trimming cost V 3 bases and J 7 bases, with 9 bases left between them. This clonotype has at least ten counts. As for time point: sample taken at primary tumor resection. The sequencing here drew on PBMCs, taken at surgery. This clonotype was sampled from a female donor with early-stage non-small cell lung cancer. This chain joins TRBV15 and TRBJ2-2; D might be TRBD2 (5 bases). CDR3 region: CATSRVGNGELFF. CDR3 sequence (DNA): TGTGCCACCAGCAGGGTCGGGAACGGGGAGCTGTTTTTT.